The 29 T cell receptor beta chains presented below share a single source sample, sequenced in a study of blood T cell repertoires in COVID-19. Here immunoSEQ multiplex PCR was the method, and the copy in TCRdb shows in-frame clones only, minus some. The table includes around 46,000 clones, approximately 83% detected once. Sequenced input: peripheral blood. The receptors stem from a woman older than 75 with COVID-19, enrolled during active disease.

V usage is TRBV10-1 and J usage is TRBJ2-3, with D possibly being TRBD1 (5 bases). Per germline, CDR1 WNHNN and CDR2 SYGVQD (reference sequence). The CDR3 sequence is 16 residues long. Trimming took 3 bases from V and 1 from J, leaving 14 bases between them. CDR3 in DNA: TGCGCCAGCAGTGAAAGTGGGCAGGGCGGCACAGATACGCAGTATTTT. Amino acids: CASSESGQGGTDTQYF.

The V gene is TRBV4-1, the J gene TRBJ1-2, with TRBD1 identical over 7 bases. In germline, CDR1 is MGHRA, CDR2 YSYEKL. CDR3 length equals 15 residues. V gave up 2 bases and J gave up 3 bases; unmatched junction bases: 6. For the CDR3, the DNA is TGCGCCAGCAGCCAATCGACCGGGACAGACTATGGCTACACCTTC. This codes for CASSQSTGTDYGYTF.

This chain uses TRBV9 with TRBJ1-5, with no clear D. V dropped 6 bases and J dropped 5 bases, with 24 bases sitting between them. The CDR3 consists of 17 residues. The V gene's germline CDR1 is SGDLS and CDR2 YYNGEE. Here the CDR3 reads CASTRPGRYLVYQPQHF. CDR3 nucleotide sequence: TGTGCCAGCACCAGACCGGGAAGATATCTTGTCTATCAGCCCCAGCATTTT.

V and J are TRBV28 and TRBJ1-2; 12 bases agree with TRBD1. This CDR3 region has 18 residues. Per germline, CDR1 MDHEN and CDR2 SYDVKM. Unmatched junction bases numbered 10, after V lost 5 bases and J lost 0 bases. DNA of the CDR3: TGTGCCAGCAGTATCTTGGGACAGGGGGCGAGAGCTAACTATGGCTACACCTTC. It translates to CASSILGQGARANYGYTF.

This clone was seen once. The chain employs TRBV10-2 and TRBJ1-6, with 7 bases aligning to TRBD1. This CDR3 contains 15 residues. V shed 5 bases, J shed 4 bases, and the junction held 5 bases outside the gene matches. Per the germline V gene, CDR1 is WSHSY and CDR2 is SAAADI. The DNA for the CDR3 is TGCGCCAGCAGTAGGGGGCTCCTTTATAATTCACCCCTCCACTTT. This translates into CASSRGLLYNSPLHF.

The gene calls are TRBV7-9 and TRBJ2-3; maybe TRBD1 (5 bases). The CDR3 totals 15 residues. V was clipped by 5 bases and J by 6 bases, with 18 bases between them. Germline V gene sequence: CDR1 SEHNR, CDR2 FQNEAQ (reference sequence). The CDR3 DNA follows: TGTGCCAGCAGCCCCTGGGGCAGCCTTACGGATACGCAGTATTTT. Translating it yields CASSPWGSLTDTQYF.

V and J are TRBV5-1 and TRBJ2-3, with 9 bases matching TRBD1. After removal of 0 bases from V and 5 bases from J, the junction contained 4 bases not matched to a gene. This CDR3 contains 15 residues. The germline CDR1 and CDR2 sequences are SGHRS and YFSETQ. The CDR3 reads CASSLDRGRQDTQYF. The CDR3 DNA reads TGCGCCAGCAGCTTGGACAGGGGGCGGCAAGATACGCAGTATTTT.

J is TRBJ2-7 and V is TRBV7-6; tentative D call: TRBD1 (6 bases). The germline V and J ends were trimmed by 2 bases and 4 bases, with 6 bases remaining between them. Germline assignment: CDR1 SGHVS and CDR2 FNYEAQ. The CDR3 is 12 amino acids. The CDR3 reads CASSLQGYEQYF. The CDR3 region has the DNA TGTGCCAGCAGCTTACAGGGGTACGAGCAGTACTTC. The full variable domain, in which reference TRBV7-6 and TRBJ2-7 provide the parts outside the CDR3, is GAGVSQSPRYKVTKRGQDVALRCDPISGHVSLYWYRQALGQGPEFLTYFNYEAQQDKSGLPNDRFSAERPEGSISTLTIQRTEQRDSAMYRCASSLQGYEQYFGPGTRLTVT.

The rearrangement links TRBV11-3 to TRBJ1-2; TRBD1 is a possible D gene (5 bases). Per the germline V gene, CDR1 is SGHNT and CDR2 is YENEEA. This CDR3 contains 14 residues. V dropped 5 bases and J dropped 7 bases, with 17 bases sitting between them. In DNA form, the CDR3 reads TGTGCCAGCAGCAAGGGGCCAGGGTTGGCTGGCTACACCTTC. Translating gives CASSKGPGLAGYTF.

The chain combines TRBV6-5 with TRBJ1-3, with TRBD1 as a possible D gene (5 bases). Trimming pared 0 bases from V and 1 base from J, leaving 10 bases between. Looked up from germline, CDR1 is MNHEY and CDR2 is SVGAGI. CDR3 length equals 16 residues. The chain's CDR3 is CASSYSGGRSGNTIYF. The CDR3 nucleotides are TGTGCCAGCAGTTACTCGGGGGGGAGGTCTGGAAACACCATATATTTT.

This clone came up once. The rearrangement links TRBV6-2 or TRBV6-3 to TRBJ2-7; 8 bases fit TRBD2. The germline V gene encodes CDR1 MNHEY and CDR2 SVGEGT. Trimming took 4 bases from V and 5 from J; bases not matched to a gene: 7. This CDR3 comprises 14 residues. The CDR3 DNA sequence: TGTGCCAGCAGTTCTCCGGGAGGGCCCAACGAGCAGTACTTC. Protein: CASSSPGGPNEQYF.

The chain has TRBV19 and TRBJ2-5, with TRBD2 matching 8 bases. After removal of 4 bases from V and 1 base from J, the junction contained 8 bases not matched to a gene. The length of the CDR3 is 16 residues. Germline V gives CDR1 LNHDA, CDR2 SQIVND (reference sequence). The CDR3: CASSTRGGWGQETQYF. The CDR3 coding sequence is TGTGCCAGTAGTACCCGGGGGGGCTGGGGCCAAGAGACCCAGTACTTC.

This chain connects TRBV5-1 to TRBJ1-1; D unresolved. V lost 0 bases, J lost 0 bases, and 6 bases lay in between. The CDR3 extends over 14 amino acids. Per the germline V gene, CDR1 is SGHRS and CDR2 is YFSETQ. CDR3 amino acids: CASSLGAMNTEAFF. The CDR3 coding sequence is TGCGCCAGCAGCTTGGGGGCCATGAACACTGAAGCTTTCTTT.

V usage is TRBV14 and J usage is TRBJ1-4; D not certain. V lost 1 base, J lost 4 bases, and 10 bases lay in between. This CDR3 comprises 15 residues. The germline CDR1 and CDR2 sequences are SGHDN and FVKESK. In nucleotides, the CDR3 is TGTGCCAGCAGCCAAGTCCGGGGTATTAATGAAAAACTGTTTTTT. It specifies CASSQVRGINEKLFF.

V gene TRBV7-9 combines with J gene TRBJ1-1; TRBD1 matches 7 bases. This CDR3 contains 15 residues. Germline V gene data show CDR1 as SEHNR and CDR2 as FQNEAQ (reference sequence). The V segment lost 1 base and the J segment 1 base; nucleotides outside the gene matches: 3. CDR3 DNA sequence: TGTGCCAGCAGCTTAGGGACAGGCCAGAACACTGAAGCTTTCTTT. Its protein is CASSLGTGQNTEAFF.

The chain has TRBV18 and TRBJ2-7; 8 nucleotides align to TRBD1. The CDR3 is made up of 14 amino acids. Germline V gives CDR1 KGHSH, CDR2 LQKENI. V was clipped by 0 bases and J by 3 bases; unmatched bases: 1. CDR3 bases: TGTGCCAGCTCACCACCCGGACAGGGCTACGAGCAGTACTTC. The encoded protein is CASSPPGQGYEQYF.

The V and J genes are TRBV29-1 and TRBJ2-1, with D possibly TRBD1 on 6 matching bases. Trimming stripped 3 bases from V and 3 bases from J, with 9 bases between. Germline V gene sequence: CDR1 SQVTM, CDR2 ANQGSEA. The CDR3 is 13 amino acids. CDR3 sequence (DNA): TGCAGCGTTGAGGGCAGGGGCTACAATGAGCAGTTCTTC. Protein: CSVEGRGYNEQFF.

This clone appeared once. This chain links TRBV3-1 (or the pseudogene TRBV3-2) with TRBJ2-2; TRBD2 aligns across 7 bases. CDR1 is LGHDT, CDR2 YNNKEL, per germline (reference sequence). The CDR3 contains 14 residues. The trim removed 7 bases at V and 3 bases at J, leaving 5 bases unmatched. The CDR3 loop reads CASNPGGDTGELFF. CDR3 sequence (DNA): TGTGCCAGCAACCCGGGGGGAGACACCGGGGAGCTGTTTTTT.

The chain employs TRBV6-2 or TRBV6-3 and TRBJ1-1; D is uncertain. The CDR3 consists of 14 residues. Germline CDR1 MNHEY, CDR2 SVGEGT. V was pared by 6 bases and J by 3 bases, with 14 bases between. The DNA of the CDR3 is TGTGCCAGCAGCCGGTGGGCAGGCGACACTGAAGCTTTCTTT. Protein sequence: CASSRWAGDTEAFF.

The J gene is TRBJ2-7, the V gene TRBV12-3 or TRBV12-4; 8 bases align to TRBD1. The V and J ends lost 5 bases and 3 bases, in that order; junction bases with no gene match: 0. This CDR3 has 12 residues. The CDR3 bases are TGTGCCAGCAGTGACAGGGGCTACGAGCAGTACTTC. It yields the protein CASSDRGYEQYF.

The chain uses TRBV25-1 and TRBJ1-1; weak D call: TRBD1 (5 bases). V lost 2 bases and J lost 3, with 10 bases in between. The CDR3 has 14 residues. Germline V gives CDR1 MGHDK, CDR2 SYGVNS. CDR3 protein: CASSEAGIDTEAFF. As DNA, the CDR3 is TGTGCCAGCAGTGAAGCAGGGATAGACACTGAAGCTTTCTTT.

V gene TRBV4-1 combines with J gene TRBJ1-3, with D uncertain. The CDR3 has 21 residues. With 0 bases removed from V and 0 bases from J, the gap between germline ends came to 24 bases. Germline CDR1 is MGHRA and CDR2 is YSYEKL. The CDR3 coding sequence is TGCGCCAGCAGCCAAGACGACCGACCTTCATGGGGTGAGGGCTCTGGAAACACCATATATTTT. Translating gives CASSQDDRPSWGEGSGNTIYF.

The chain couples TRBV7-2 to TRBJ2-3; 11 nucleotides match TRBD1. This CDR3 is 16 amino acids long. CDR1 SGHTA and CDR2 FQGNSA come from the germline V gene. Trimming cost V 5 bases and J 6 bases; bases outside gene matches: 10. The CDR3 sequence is CASSPTGQGVGDTQYF. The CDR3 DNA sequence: TGTGCCAGCAGCCCCACGGGACAGGGGGTCGGTGATACGCAGTATTTT.

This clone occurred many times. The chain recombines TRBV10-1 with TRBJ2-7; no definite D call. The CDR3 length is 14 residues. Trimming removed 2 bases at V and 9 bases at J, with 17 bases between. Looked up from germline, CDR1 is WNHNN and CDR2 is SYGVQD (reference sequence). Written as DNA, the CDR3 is TGCGCCAGCAGTGAGACCAGCGTGAGATTCGGGCAGTACTTC. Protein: CASSETSVRFGQYF.

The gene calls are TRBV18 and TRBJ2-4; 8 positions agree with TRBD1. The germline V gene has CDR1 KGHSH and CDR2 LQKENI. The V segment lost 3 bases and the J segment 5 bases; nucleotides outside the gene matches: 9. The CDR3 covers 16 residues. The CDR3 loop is CASSPFDRGDENIQYF. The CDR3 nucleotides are TGTGCCAGCTCACCTTTCGACAGGGGTGATGAAAACATTCAGTACTTC.

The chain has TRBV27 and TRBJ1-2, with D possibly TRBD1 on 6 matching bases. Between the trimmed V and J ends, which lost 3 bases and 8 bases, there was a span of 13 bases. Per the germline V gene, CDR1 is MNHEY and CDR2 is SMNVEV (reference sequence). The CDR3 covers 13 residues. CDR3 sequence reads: CASSFRGQFGYTF. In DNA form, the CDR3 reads TGTGCCAGCAGTTTCAGGGGACAATTCGGCTACACCTTC.

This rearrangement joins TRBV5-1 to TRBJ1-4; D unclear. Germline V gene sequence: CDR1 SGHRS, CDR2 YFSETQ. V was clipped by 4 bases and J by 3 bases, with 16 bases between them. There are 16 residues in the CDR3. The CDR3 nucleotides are TGCGCCAGCAGCCCATCCCCTTCGGGAGCTAATGAAAAACTGTTTTTT. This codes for CASSPSPSGANEKLFF.

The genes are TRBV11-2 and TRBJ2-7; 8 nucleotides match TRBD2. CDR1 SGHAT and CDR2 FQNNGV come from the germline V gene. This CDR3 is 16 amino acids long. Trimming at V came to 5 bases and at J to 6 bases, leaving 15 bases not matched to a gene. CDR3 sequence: CASSPRSSGSFGEQYF. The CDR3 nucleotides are TGTGCCAGCAGCCCGAGGTCAAGCGGGAGTTTTGGCGAGCAGTACTTC.

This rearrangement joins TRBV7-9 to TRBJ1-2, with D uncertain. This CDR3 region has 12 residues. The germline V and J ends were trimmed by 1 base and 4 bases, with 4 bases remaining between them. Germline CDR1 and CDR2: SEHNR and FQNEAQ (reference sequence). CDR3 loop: CASSLGAYGYTF. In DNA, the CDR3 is TGTGCCAGCAGCTTAGGGGCCTATGGCTACACCTTC.